This TCR beta chain was sequenced in a study of beta chain features in type 1 diabetes. Overall study context: The study examined about 110,000,000 sorted cells across all samples. Whole-study results and caveats: Moderate yet significant TCRB CDR3 shortening was seen in Type 1 diabetes patients in all four CD4+ subsets.

CD4+ cells of the naive, central memory, regulatory and stem cell-like memory types were sorted via CD45RO/CCR7/CD25/CD127/CD95/CD27. Reverse transcribing all isolated RNA meant expressed TCRB transcripts were sequenced. The data were produced by immunoSEQ multiplex PCR, yet TCRdb's version contains in-frame clones alone and is incomplete. The data contain about 930,000 clones, 17% of them seen just once; the ten biggest clones take up 0.02% to 0.03%. This clone came up a few times. Antigen: not known. This TCR came from a young woman in good health. The source material was naive CD4+ T cells from blood.

CDR3 amino acids: CASSLAQAGNGGTQYF. CDR3 coding DNA: TGTGCCAGCAGCTTAGCGCAGGCAGGCAACGGGGGGACCCAGTACTTC. The chain links TRBV11-2 to TRBJ2-5, with D maybe TRBD2 (6 bases). The V gene's germline CDR1 is SGHAT and CDR2 FQNNGV. Trimming removed 1 base at V and 7 bases at J, with 19 bases between. CDR3 length: 16 amino acids. Together with reference TRBV11-2 and TRBJ2-5, the CDR3 gives the full variable domain: EAGVAQSPRYKIIEKRQSVAFWCNPISGHATLYWYQQILGQGPKLLIQFQNNGVVDDSQLPKDRFSAERLKGVDSTLKIQPAKLEDSAVYLCASSLAQAGNGGTQYFGPGTRLLVL.